These 21 T cell receptor beta chains were sequenced from one sample in a study of shared clonotypes between healthy human individuals. The repertoire was sequenced with immunoSEQ multiplex PCR; TCRdb's copy has only in-frame clones and lacks some. The repertoire holds about 2.4 million clones, under 95% seen once, with about 0.34% in the top ten. Sample: naive CD4+ T cells from PBMCs. Subset reported: CD45RA+ positively selected. The receptors originated from a young man in good health. Some clones in this sample may be carry-over from other donors' samples.

As to this clone: Different DNA sequences within this sample yield the same CDR3. This sequence joins TRBV18 and TRBJ1-4; 9 bases match TRBD1. Germline V gene data show CDR1 as KGHSH and CDR2 as LQKENI. Trimming cost V 0 bases and J 5 bases; bases outside gene matches: 1. The CDR3 is 15 amino acids. The CDR3 DNA follows: TGTGCCAGCTCACCACCGGGACAGGGCAATGAAAAACTGTTTTTT. It specifies CASSPPGQGNEKLFF.

The CDR3 spells CASSERTANEKLFF. CDR3 in DNA: TGTGCCAGCAGTGAACGTACAGCGAATGAAAAACTGTTTTTT. The chain employs TRBV6-1 and TRBJ1-4; D unclear. Germline V gene data show CDR1 as MNHNS and CDR2 as SASEGT. The CDR3 contains 14 residues. V was cut by 2 bases and J by 5 bases, with 9 bases left in between.

The chain couples TRBV28 to TRBJ2-5; the match to TRBD2 covers 10 bases. The V and J ends lost 6 bases and 3 bases, in that order; junction bases with no gene match: 7. CDR3 length: 15 residues. CDR1 is MDHEN, CDR2 SYDVKM, per germline. The CDR3 coding sequence is TGTGCCAGCAGGGCAGCGGGAGGGCCGGAAGAGACCCAGTACTTC. This translates into CASRAAGGPEETQYF. Full variable domain (rest looked up from reference TRBV28 and TRBJ2-5): DVKVTQSSRYLVKRTGEKVFLECVQDMDHENMFWYRQDPGLGLRLIYFSYDVKMKEKGDIPEGYSVSREKKERFSLILESASTNQTSMYLCASRAAGGPEETQYFGPGTRLLVL.

The rearrangement links TRBV2 to TRBJ1-2, with unresolved D. Germline V gene lookup returns CDR1 SNHLY and CDR2 FYNNEI. The CDR3 runs to 13 residues. The V end lost 3 bases, the J end lost 2 bases, and 7 bases lay between the germline ends. The CDR3 protein is CASSDQGNYGYTF. CDR3 coding DNA: TGTGCCAGCAGTGACCAAGGGAACTATGGCTACACCTTC.

The chain has TRBV19 and TRBJ1-1; 12 nucleotides align to TRBD1. The junction had 11 bases not matched to a gene; V was cut back by 5 bases and J by 10 bases. The germline CDR1 and CDR2 sequences are LNHDA and SQIVND (reference sequence). The CDR3 is 15 amino acids. In DNA form, the CDR3 reads TGTGCCAGTAGTCCTCGGGACAGGGGGCGAGGGAGAGCTTTCTTT. Protein product: CASSPRDRGRGRAFF.

The chain combines TRBV5-1 with TRBJ1-4; 7 bases are shared with TRBD1. This CDR3 has 14 residues. J was trimmed by 7 bases and V by 5 bases; bases with no gene match: 8. Germline values: CDR1 SGHRS, CDR2 YFSETQ. CDR3 in amino acids: CASRPQGLAEKLFF. The DNA of the CDR3 is TGCGCCAGCAGACCACAGGGGTTAGCTGAAAAACTGTTTTTT.

About this clone: Other DNA sequences in the sample encode the same CDR3. V and J are TRBV5-1 and TRBJ2-5; perhaps D is TRBD1 or TRBD2 (5 bases each). The CDR3 extends over 14 amino acids. Germline V lookup: CDR1 SGHRS, CDR2 YFSETQ. Deletions cut 4 bases from V and 2 bases from J, with 12 bases between. CDR3 nucleotides: TGCGCCAGCAGCCCCCGGGACGGACAAGAGACCCAGTACTTC. Protein sequence: CASSPRDGQETQYF.

V is TRBV6-6 and J is TRBJ2-1; D is perhaps TRBD1 or TRBD2 (5 bases each). Trimming removed 5 bases at V and 1 base at J, with 12 bases between. Germline assignment: CDR1 MNHNY and CDR2 SVGAGI (reference sequence). The CDR3 consists of 15 residues. As DNA, the CDR3 is TGTGCCAGCAGTCCTAGGGGCGGGTCCTACAATGAGCAGTTCTTC. It codes for CASSPRGGSYNEQFF.

V and J are TRBV5-6 and TRBJ2-7; tentative D call: TRBD2 (5 bases). The CDR3 length is 14 residues. V was pared by 0 bases and J by 4 bases, with 11 bases between. Germline V gives CDR1 SGHDT, CDR2 YYEEEE. The CDR3 sequence: CASSLVRVRYEQYF. The CDR3 nucleotides are TGTGCCAGCAGCTTGGTGAGGGTTAGGTACGAGCAGTACTTC. Complete variable domain (other parts from reference TRBV5-6 and TRBJ2-7): DAGVTQSPTHLIKTRGQQVTLRCSPKSGHDTVSWYQQALGQGPQFIFQYYEEEERQRGNFPDRFSGHQFPNYSSELNVNALLLGDSALYLCASSLVRVRYEQYFGPGTRLTVT.

The chain joins TRBV29-1 to TRBJ2-3; D might be TRBD2 (6 bases). The CDR3 totals 16 residues. The ends were cut back, 6 bases at V and 6 bases at J, with 25 bases in the middle. Germline lookup yields CDR1 SQVTM and CDR2 ANQGSEA. The CDR3 is CSVLRPGLQPGDTQYF. CDR3 DNA sequence: TGCAGCGTACTTAGGCCGGGACTCCAACCGGGGGATACGCAGTATTTT.

The genes are TRBV9 and TRBJ2-1; 11 bases line up with TRBD1. Germline V gene lookup returns CDR1 SGDLS and CDR2 YYNGEE. J was trimmed by 9 bases and V by 1 base; bases with no gene match: 3. The CDR3 is 14 residues long. The chain's CDR3 is CASSVWTGGGEQFF. CDR3 DNA sequence: TGTGCCAGCAGCGTATGGACAGGGGGCGGTGAGCAGTTCTTC.

In regard to this clone: Other DNA variants within this sample encode the same CDR3. V gene TRBV5-1 combines with J gene TRBJ2-5; TRBD1 is a possible D gene (7 bases). The V end was cut by 2 bases, the J end by 4 bases, with 9 bases between. Looked up from germline, CDR1 is SGHRS and CDR2 is YFSETQ. The CDR3 totals 13 residues. This CDR3 is CASSFQGGETQYF. In DNA, the CDR3 is TGCGCCAGCAGCTTCCAGGGGGGAGAGACCCAGTACTTC. The entire variable domain, with the rest obtained from reference TRBV5-1 and TRBJ2-5, is as follows: KAGVTQTPRYLIKTRGQQVTLSCSPISGHRSVSWYQQTPGQGLQFLFEYFSETQRNKGNFPGRFSGRQFSNSRSEMNVSTLELGDSALYLCASSFQGGETQYFGPGTRLLVL.

This clone was recorded once. The chain has TRBV5-1 and TRBJ2-5; the D gene is possibly TRBD1 (5 bases). Germline values: CDR1 SGHRS, CDR2 YFSETQ. The CDR3 is made up of 16 amino acids. The V and J ends lost 0 bases and 4 bases respectively, with 16 bases between them. The CDR3 DNA is TGCGCCAGCAGCTTGGCCGCGTCAGGGTGGGCAGAGACCCAGTACTTC. Translated: CASSLAASGWAETQYF.

The chain is built from TRBV7-9 and TRBJ1-4; D gene uncertain. Germline CDR1 SEHNR, CDR2 FQNEAQ (reference sequence). V lost 5 bases to trimming and J lost 8 bases, with 6 bases between them. The CDR3 runs to 11 residues. The chain's CDR3 is CASSLQEKLFF. The CDR3 bases are TGTGCCAGCAGCCTCCAAGAAAAACTGTTTTTT.

The chain has TRBV29-1 and TRBJ1-3; possible D gene TRBD1, 6 bases. Germline V lookup: CDR1 SQVTM, CDR2 ANQGSEA. The CDR3 runs 12 residues. Trimming cost V 4 bases and J 4 bases, with 8 bases left between them. CDR3 sequence: CSVAGAGNTIYF. In DNA, the CDR3 is TGCAGCGTTGCAGGGGCCGGAAACACCATATATTTT.

The V and J genes are TRBV7-3 and TRBJ1-6, with D possibly matching TRBD1 (5 bases). V was shortened by 6 bases and J by 6 bases, with 12 bases between the two germline ends. The CDR3 extends over 14 amino acids. The V gene's germline CDR1 is SGHTA and CDR2 FQGTGA. DNA of the CDR3: TGTGCCAGCAGTCTCGGAGGGGCTAATTCACCCCTCCACTTT. Translating it yields CASSLGGANSPLHF.

The V and J genes are TRBV6-1 and TRBJ2-7; 9 bases fit TRBD1. Germline-derived CDR1 and CDR2 are MNHNS and SASEGT. This CDR3 is built from 15 residues. J lost 4 bases, V lost 6 bases, and 10 bases had no gene match. The CDR3 DNA reads TGTGCCAGCAGCCAGTCCGGACAGGGGCTGTACGAGCAGTACTTC. It specifies CASSQSGQGLYEQYF.

The CDR3 sequence: CASSSRQLSNQPQHF. CDR3 nucleotides: TGTGCCAGTAGTTCCCGACAGCTTAGCAATCAGCCCCAGCATTTT. The J gene is TRBJ1-5, the V gene TRBV19; possibly TRBD1 for D (5 bases). CDR1 LNHDA and CDR2 SQIVND come from the germline V gene (reference sequence). The V gene lost 5 bases and the J gene lost 0 bases, with 11 bases spanning the gap. The CDR3 spans 15 residues.

The chain joins TRBV12-5 to TRBJ1-1; 7 bases fit TRBD1. With V trimmed by 6 bases and J by 4 bases, 11 bases remained unmatched. Germline CDR1 is LGHNT and CDR2 is FRNRAP. The CDR3 loop spans 15 amino acids. CDR3 nucleotides: TGTGCTAGTGGCCCTTACCGGGACAGAGGCACTGAAGCTTTCTTT. The encoded protein is CASGPYRDRGTEAFF.

In its sample, this clone was seen once. The chain joins TRBV9 to TRBJ2-3; D not certain. The germline V gene has CDR1 SGDLS and CDR2 YYNGEE. This CDR3 has 17 amino acids. V lost 4 bases, J lost 4 bases, and 22 bases lay in between. The CDR3 sequence: CASSSRRASDAADTQYF. In DNA, the CDR3 is TGTGCCAGCAGCTCCCGCCGCGCGAGCGACGCCGCAGATACGCAGTATTTT.

The gene calls are TRBV5-1 and TRBJ2-4; D may be TRBD1 (5 bases). V lost 2 bases to trimming and J lost 0 bases, with 15 bases between them. This CDR3 region has 17 residues. Germline values: CDR1 SGHRS, CDR2 YFSETQ. For the CDR3, the DNA is TGCGCCAGCAGCTTTGACAGAACACAACTAGCCAAAAACATTCAGTACTTC. Protein sequence: CASSFDRTQLAKNIQYF.